This TCR beta chain emerged from a study of T-cell reconstitution after alpha-beta-depleted transplantation in children. In germline, CDR1 is MNHNS, CDR2 SASEGT. The CDR3 spans 15 residues. The junction had 10 bases not matched to a gene; V was cut back by 5 bases and J by 8 bases. Unique molecular identifiers were incorporated during preparation of the TCRbeta library. One entry per CDR3 protein, called by TCRdb with MiXCR from the PCR reads. Of some 340,000 distinct CDR3 sequences listed, about a tenth are singletons. The receptor's source is a human donor who donated a stem cell graft to a child with acute lymphoblastic leukemia. The rearrangement joins TRBV6-1 to TRBJ2-1, with TRBD2 matching over 9 bases. The source material was PBMCs from the stem cell graft donor, sampled from the stem cell graft. The CDR3 nucleotides are TGTGCCAGCAGTCGTAGCGGGGGAGACGTCGATGAGCAGTTCTTC. This codes for CASSRSGGDVDEQFF.